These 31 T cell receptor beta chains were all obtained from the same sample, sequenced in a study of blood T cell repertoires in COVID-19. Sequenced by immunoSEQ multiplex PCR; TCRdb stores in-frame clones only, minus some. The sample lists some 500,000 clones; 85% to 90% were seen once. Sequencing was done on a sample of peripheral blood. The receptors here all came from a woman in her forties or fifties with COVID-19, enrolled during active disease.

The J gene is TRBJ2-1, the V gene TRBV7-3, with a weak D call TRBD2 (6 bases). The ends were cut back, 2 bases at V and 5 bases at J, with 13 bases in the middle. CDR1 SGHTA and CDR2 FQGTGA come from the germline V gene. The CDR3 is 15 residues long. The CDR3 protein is CASSLGGALDNEQFF. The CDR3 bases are TGTGCCAGCAGCTTAGGAGGGGCTCTAGACAATGAGCAGTTCTTC.

The DNA of the CDR3 is TGTGCCAGCAGCCGCGGGGGCTCTAATGAAAAACTGTTTTTT. This encodes CASSRGGSNEKLFF. The chain links TRBV9 to TRBJ1-4, with D possibly TRBD1 on 6 matching bases. The CDR3 contains 14 residues. Germline assignment: CDR1 SGDLS and CDR2 YYNGEE. Trimming removed 4 bases at V and 3 bases at J, with 10 bases between.

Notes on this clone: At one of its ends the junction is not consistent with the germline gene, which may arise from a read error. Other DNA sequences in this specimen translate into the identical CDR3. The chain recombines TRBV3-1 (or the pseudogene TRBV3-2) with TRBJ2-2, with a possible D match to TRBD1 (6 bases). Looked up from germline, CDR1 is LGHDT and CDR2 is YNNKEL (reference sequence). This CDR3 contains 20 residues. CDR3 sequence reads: CASNFLSVPGHPSNTGELFF. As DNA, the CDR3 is TGTGCCAGCAACTTTCTATCCGTCCCGGGACACCCATCGAACACCGGAGAGCTGTTTTTT.

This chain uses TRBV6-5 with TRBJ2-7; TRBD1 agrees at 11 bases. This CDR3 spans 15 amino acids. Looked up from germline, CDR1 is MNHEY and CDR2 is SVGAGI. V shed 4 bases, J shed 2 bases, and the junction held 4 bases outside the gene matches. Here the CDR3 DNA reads TGTGCCAGCAGTTCACCGGGACAGGGGGCCTACGAGCAGTACTTC. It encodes CASSSPGQGAYEQYF.

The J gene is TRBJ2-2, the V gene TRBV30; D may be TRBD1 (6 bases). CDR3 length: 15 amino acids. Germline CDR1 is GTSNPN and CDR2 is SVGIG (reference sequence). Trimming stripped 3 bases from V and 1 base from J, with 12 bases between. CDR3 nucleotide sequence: TGTGCCTGGAGATGGGACACCTTGAACACCGGGGAGCTGTTTTTT. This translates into CAWRWDTLNTGELFF.

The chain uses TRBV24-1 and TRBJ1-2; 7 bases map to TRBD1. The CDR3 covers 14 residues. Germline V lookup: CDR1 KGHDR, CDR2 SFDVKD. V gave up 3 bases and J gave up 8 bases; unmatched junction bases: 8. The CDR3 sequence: CATSDPRTGEGYTF. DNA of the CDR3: TGTGCCACCAGTGATCCCAGGACAGGTGAAGGCTACACCTTC.

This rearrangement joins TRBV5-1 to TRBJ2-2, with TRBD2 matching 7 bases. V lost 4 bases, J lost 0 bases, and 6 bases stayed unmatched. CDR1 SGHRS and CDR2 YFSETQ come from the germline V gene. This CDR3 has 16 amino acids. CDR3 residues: CASSPPGLSNTGELFF. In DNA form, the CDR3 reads TGCGCCAGCAGCCCCCCGGGACTATCGAACACCGGGGAGCTGTTTTTT. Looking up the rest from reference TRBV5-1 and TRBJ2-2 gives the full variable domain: KAGVTQTPRYLIKTRGQQVTLSCSPISGHRSVSWYQQTPGQGLQFLFEYFSETQRNKGNFPGRFSGRQFSNSRSEMNVSTLELGDSALYLCASSPPGLSNTGELFFGEGSRLTVL.

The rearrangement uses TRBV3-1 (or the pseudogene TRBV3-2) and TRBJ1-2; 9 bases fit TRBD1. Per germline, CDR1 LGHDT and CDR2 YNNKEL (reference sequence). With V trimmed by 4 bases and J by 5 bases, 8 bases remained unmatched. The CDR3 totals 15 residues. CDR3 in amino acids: CASSPRDRASYGYTF. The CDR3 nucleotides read TGTGCCAGCAGCCCCAGGGACAGGGCTTCATATGGCTACACCTTC.

DNA of the CDR3: TGTGCCAGCTCACCATCGGTTAACACGAGGGCAGATACGCAGTATTTT. It specifies CASSPSVNTRADTQYF. The chain has TRBV18 and TRBJ2-3; a weak D match, TRBD2 (5 bases). The germline CDR1 and CDR2 sequences are KGHSH and LQKENI. V lost 2 bases and J lost 4, with 16 bases in between. The CDR3 consists of 16 residues.

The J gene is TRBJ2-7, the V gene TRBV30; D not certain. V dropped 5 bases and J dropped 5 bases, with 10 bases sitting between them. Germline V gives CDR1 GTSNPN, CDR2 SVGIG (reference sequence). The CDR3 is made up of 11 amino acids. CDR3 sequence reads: CAWDIHNEQYF. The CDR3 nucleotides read TGTGCCTGGGACATTCACAACGAGCAGTACTTC. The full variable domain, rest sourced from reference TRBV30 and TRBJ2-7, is SQTIHQWPATLVQPVGSPLSLECTVEGTSNPNLYWYRQAAGRGLQLLFYSVGIGQISSEVPQNLSASRPQDRQFILSSKKLLLSDSGFYLCAWDIHNEQYFGPGTRLTVT.

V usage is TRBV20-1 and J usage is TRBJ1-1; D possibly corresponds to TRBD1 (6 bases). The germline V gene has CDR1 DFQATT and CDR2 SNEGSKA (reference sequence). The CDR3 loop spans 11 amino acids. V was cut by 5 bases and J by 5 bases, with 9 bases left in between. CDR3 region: CSAPTGTEAFF. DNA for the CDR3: TGCAGTGCTCCTACAGGGACTGAAGCTTTCTTT.

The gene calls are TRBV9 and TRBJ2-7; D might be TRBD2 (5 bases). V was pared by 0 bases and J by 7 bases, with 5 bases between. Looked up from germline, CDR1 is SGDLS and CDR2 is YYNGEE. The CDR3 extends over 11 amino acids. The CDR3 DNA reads TGTGCCAGCAGCGTAGGAGGGGAGCAGTACTTC. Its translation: CASSVGGEQYF.

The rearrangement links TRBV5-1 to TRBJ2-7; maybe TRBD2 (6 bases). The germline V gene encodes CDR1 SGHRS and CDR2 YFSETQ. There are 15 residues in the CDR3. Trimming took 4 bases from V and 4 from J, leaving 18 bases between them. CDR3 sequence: CASSPAPGAGYEQYF. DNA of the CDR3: TGCGCCAGCAGCCCTGCCCCGGGAGCCGGGTACGAGCAGTACTTC.

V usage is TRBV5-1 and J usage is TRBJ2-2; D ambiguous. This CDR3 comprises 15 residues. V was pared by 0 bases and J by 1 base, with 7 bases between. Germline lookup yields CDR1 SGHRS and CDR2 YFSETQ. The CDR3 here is CASSLVVRNTGELFF. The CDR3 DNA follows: TGCGCCAGCAGCTTGGTGGTTAGGAACACCGGGGAGCTGTTTTTT. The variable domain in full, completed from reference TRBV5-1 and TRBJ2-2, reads KAGVTQTPRYLIKTRGQQVTLSCSPISGHRSVSWYQQTPGQGLQFLFEYFSETQRNKGNFPGRFSGRQFSNSRSEMNVSTLELGDSALYLCASSLVVRNTGELFFGEGSRLTVL.

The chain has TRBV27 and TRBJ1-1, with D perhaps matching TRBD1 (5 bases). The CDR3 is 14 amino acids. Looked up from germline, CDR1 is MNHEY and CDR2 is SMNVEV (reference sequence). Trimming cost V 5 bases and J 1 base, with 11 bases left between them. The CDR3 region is CASSKTATNTEAFF. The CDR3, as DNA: TGTGCCAGCAGTAAGACAGCTACGAACACTGAAGCTTTCTTT.

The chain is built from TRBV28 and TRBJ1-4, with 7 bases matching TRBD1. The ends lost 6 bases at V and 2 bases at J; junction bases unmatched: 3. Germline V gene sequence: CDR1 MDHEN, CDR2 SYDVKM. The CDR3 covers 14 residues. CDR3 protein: CASRPTGTNEKLFF. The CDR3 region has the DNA TGTGCCAGCAGGCCGACAGGGACTAATGAAAAACTGTTTTTT.

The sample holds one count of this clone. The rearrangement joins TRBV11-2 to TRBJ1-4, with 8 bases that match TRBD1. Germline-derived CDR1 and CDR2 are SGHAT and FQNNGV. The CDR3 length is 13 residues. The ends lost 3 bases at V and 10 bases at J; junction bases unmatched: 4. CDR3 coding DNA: TGTGCCAGCAGCTTGGGACAGGTCAGAAAACTGTTTTTT. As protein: CASSLGQVRKLFF.

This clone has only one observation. The CDR3 here is CSVDPLGRTQYF. CDR3 DNA sequence: TGCAGCGTGGATCCTCTGGGGCGGACCCAGTACTTC. The rearrangement uses TRBV29-1 and TRBJ2-5, with a possible D match to TRBD1 (5 bases). V lost 6 bases and J lost 7, with 15 bases in between. Germline-derived CDR1 and CDR2 are SQVTM and ANQGSEA. CDR3 length: 12 residues.

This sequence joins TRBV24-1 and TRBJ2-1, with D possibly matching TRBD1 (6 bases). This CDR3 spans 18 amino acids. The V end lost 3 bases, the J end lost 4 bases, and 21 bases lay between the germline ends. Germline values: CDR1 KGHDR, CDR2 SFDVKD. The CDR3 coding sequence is TGTGCCACCAGTGATCCCTCAAAGACAGGAGACTTATACAATGAGCAGTTCTTC. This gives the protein CATSDPSKTGDLYNEQFF.

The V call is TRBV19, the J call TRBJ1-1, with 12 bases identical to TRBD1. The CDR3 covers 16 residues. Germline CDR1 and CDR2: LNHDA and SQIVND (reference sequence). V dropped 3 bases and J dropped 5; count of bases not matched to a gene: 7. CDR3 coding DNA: TGTGCCAGTAGTATGGGGACAGGGGGCATGGGGACTGAAGCTTTCTTT. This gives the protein CASSMGTGGMGTEAFF.

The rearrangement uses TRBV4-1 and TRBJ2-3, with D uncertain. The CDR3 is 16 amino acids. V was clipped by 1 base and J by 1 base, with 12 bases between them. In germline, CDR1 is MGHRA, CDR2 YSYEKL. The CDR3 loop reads CASSQGVVRRTDTQYF. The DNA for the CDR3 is TGCGCCAGCAGCCAAGGAGTAGTGCGGCGCACAGATACGCAGTATTTT.

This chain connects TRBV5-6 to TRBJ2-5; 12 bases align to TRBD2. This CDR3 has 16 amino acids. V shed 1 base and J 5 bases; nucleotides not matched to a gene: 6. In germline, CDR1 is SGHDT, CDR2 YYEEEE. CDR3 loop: CASSLQLAGGRETQYF. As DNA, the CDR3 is TGTGCCAGCAGCTTGCAACTAGCGGGGGGACGGGAGACCCAGTACTTC.

This CDR3 is CASSLWGGPPNEQFF. The CDR3 DNA is TGTGCCAGCAGCTTATGGGGGGGGCCCCCCAATGAGCAGTTCTTC. The V call is TRBV5-6, the J call TRBJ2-1, with D possibly matching TRBD2 (7 bases). Trimming removed 2 bases at V and 6 bases at J, with 15 bases between. The length of the CDR3 is 15 residues. From germline, CDR1 is SGHDT and CDR2 YYEEEE.

In nucleotides, the CDR3 is TGTGCCAGCAGCGCAACAGGGACCATGAACACTGAAGCTTTCTTT. Translation gives CASSATGTMNTEAFF. The chain has TRBV7-3 and TRBJ1-1, with D perhaps TRBD1 (6 bases). Germline CDR1 reads SGHTA; CDR2 reads FQGTGA. V was pared by 5 bases and J by 0 bases, with 13 bases between. The CDR3 has 15 residues.

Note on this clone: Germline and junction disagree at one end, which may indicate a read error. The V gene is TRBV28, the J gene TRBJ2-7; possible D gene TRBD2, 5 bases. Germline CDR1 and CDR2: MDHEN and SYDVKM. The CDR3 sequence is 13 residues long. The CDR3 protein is CASSLTDSSFRDF. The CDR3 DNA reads TGTGCCAGCAGTTTAACGGACTCCTCGTTTCGGGACTTC.

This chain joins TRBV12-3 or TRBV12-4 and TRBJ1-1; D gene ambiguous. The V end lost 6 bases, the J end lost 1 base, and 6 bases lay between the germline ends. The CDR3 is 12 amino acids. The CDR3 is CASRAGNTEAFF. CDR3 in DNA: TGTGCCAGCAGGGCAGGGAACACTGAAGCTTTCTTT.

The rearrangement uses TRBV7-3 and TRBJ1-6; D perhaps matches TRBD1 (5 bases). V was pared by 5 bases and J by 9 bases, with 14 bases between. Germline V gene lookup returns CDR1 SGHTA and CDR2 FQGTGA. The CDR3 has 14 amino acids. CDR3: CASSRGTTGSPLHF. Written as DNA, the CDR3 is TGTGCCAGCAGCCGGGGGACTACGGGTTCACCCCTCCACTTT.

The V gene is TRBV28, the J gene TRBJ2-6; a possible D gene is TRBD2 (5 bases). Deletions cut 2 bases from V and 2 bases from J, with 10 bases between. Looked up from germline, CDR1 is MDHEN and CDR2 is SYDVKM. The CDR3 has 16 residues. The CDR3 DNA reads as TGTGCCAGCAGTTTAATGCGGGCAGCTGGGGCCAACGTCCTGACTTTC. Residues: CASSLMRAAGANVLTF.

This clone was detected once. CDR3 DNA sequence: TGTGCCAGCAGTTATCTGACTAAAGAAGCTTTCTTT. Amino acid sequence: CASSYLTKEAFF. The gene calls are TRBV6-2 or TRBV6-3 and TRBJ1-1; D ambiguous. Germline-derived CDR1 and CDR2 are MNHEY and SVGEGT. This CDR3 has 12 residues. The germline V and J ends were trimmed by 3 bases and 8 bases, with 10 bases remaining between them.

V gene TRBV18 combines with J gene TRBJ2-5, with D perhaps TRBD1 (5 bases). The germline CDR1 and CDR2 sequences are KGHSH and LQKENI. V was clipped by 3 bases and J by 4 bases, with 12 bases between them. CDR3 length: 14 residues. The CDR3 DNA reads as TGTGCCAGCTCACCTTCACAGGAACGAGAGACCCAGTACTTC. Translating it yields CASSPSQERETQYF.

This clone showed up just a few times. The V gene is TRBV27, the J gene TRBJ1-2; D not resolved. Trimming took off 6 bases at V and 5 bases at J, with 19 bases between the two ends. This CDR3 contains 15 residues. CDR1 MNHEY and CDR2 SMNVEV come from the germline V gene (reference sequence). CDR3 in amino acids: CASRLTWEGGYGYTF. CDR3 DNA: TGTGCCAGCAGACTTACCTGGGAGGGAGGATATGGCTACACCTTC.